This T cell receptor beta chain was observed in a study of T cell changes during pregnancy in multiple sclerosis (dated by TCRdb to the late 2010s). About the investigation overall: Changes in the T cell repertoire over the course of pregnancy were examined in this study in women with multiple sclerosis.

V was cut back by 4 bases and J by 4 bases, leaving a gap of 10 bases between them. The CDR3 has 13 amino acids, counting the end cysteine and phenylalanine. Just CDR3 DNA is preserved here, 39 bases in frame from base 1. CDR1 and CDR2, per the germline V gene (reference sequence), are LNHDA and SQIVND. Of note for this clone: The clone's antigen remains unknown. Per-nucleotide qualities are absent, and no much larger clonotype sits a single base away.

Libraries were prepared through the immunoSEQ multiplex PCR assay. TCRdb carries this immuneACCESS record with in-frame sequences only. Its versions omit some clonotypes, under half of them owing to an unresolved V gene in the studies checked, with the rest unexplained. In all, the sample holds about 59,000 clones, and about 94% of those were seen once. The top ten hold just over 2.5% of the sample. The V and J genes are TRBV19 and TRBJ1-1; no D gene call is confident. The sequencing used CD8+ T cells from peripheral blood mononuclear cells, collected after pregnancy. The TCR originated in a female donor with multiple sclerosis, enrolled in a pregnancy study. Here the CDR3 is given as CASSTSGITEAFF. Here is the DNA: TGTGCCAGTAGTACCTCGGGGATCACTGAAGCTTTCTTT. This CDR3, with the reference TRBV19 and TRBJ1-1 proteins standing in past its ends, gives the full variable domain DGGITQSPKYLFRKEGQNVTLSCEQNLNHDAMYWYRQDPGQGLRLIYYSQIVNDFQKGDIAEGYSVSREKKESFPLTVTSAQKNPTAFYLCASSTSGITEAFFGQGTRLTVV.